The clone carrying this T cell receptor beta chain was counted at least ten times. Time point noted: after trial treatment. The sample's treatment: LDRT plus nivolumab, ipilimumab, low-dose cyclophosphamide and aspirin (RACIN trial). Patients deemed eligible presented with advanced solid tumors lacking tumor-infiltrating lymphocytes. Primers used for first-strand cDNA, a TRAV- and TRBV-specific set, covered both alpha and beta chains. TCRs underwent about 22 PCR cycles of amplification with a constant-region primer and V-primer adapter. A single record per CDR3 protein comes from TCRdb applying MiXCR to the reads. The data contain about 39,000 distinct CDR3 sequences, roughly 20% of them seen just once; the ten biggest clones take up approximately 9%. The data were obtained in a study of low-dose radiotherapy and immunotherapy resistance in tumors. About the study: Every 2 weeks, cohort 1 got 0.5 Gy, reaching 6.5 Gy to the planning target volume.

This CDR3 spans 13 amino acids. CDR1 and CDR2 (germline): SGHTA, FQGNSA. J was trimmed by 6 bases and V by 1 base; bases with no gene match: 1. The source was PBMCs, collected after low-dose radiotherapy plus immunotherapy. The receptor comes from a female donor with ovarian cancer. The V call is TRBV7-2, the J call TRBJ2-3, with 7 positions matching TRBD2. DNA for the CDR3: TGTGCCAGCAGCTTAGAAGCGGGGGATACGCAGTATTTT. Its translation: CASSLEAGDTQYF.